The TCR beta chain described here comes from a study of blood T cell repertoires in COVID-19. V lost 5 bases, J lost 9 bases, and 15 bases stayed unmatched. This CDR3 spans 16 amino acids. Germline CDR1 reads LNHDA; CDR2 reads SQIVND (reference sequence). In the original processing: Reference gene primers were amplified, and this amplification served to estimate nucleated cell counts. Sequencing used immunoSEQ multiplex PCR; TCRdb keeps in-frame clones, though not all of them. V, J and clone size are those of that table, while D and trimming were read from the DNA. The table records approximately 300,000 clones, almost 90% of them present only once. Cohorts were based on clinical histories the participants reported. In this sample, this clone turned up a few times.

The TCR comes from a woman between 18 and 30 years old with acute COVID-19. Sequenced input: PBMCs or T cells enriched from blood (not recorded which). The gene calls are TRBV19 and TRBJ2-7, with TRBD1 matching over 11 bases. The CDR3 sequence is CASSRPSGTGGGSQYF. Written as DNA, the CDR3 is TGTGCCAGTAGTCGACCCTCCGGGACAGGGGGAGGGTCGCAGTACTTC. Full variable domain (remainder filled in from reference TRBV19 and TRBJ2-7): DGGITQSPKYLFRKEGQNVTLSCEQNLNHDAMYWYRQDPGQGLRLIYYSQIVNDFQKGDIAEGYSVSREKKESFPLTVTSAQKNPTAFYLCASSRPSGTGGGSQYFGPGTRLTVT.